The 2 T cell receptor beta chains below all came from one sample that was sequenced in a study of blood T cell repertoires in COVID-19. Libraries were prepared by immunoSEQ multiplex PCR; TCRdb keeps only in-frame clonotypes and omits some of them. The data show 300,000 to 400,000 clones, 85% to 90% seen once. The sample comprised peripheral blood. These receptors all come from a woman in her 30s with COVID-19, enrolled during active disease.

CDR3 region: CASSLWEGNTDTQYF. CDR3 bases: TGTGCCAGCAGCTTGTGGGAGGGGAACACAGATACGCAGTATTTT. The gene calls are TRBV5-5 and TRBJ2-3; 7 positions agree with TRBD2. CDR3 length: 15 residues. The V segment lost 1 base and the J segment 2 bases; nucleotides outside the gene matches: 4. The germline V gene encodes CDR1 SGHKS and CDR2 YYEKEE (reference sequence).

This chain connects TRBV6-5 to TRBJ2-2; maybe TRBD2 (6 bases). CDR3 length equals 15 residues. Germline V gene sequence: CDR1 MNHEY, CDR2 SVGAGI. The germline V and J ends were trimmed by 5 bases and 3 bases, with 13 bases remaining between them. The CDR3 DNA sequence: TGTGCCAGCAGTACGGGACGGGAGTACACCGGGGAGCTGTTTTTT. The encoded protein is CASSTGREYTGELFF.